This TCR beta chain was found in a study of cytomegalovirus exposure and HLA in healthy donors. The PCR employed 60 Vbeta primers together with 13 Jbeta primers. The data were produced by immunoSEQ multiplex PCR, yet TCRdb's version contains in-frame clones alone and is incomplete. In the table there are 130,000 or so clones, roughly 88% of which are singletons. V lost 4 bases to trimming and J lost 3 bases; unmatched junction nucleotides: 6. CDR3 length equals 14 residues. Looked up from germline, CDR1 is MGHDK and CDR2 is SYGVNS. Sequenced material: PBMCs. This chain connects TRBV25-1 to TRBJ2-7, with 7 bases fitting TRBD1. This sequence was found in a woman aged 18 to 35 in good health and CMV-seropositive. The CDR3 protein is CASSAGTEGYEQYF. DNA for the CDR3: TGTGCCAGCAGTGCCGGGACAGAAGGCTACGAGCAGTACTTC.